The 6 T cell receptor beta chains below come from one sample, sequenced in a study of cytomegalovirus exposure and HLA in healthy donors. Method: immunoSEQ multiplex PCR; TCRdb's copy keeps in-frame clones and lacks some. The sample contains about 120,000 clones, approximately 92% of which appear only once. Sequencing used PBMCs. The receptors shown here come from a woman under 30 in good health and CMV-seronegative.

V is TRBV19 and J is TRBJ2-7; a weak D match, TRBD1 (5 bases). The CDR3 consists of 14 residues. Germline assignment: CDR1 LNHDA and CDR2 SQIVND (reference sequence). Trimming cost V 6 bases and J 5 bases, with 17 bases left between them. CDR3 in amino acids: CASSLGQGSDEQYF. For the CDR3, the DNA is TGTGCCAGTAGCCTGGGGCAGGGCAGCGACGAGCAGTACTTC. Looking up the rest from reference TRBV19 and TRBJ2-7 gives the full variable domain: DGGITQSPKYLFRKEGQNVTLSCEQNLNHDAMYWYRQDPGQGLRLIYYSQIVNDFQKGDIAEGYSVSREKKESFPLTVTSAQKNPTAFYLCASSLGQGSDEQYFGPGTRLTVT.

The chain combines TRBV18 with TRBJ1-1; 10 bases fit TRBD1. The trim removed 2 bases at V and 4 bases at J, leaving 4 bases unmatched. The V gene's germline CDR1 is KGHSH and CDR2 LQKENI. The CDR3 totals 15 residues. Here the CDR3 DNA reads TGTGCCAGCTCACCAGGGACAGGGGCCTTCACTGAAGCTTTCTTT. Protein sequence: CASSPGTGAFTEAFF.

This clone was recorded only once. This rearrangement joins TRBV18 to TRBJ2-5; D might be TRBD2 (5 bases). This CDR3 has 14 amino acids. Trimming pared 5 bases from V and 1 base from J, leaving 11 bases between. CDR1 is KGHSH, CDR2 LQKENI, per germline. CDR3 sequence: CASSTIASQETQYF. The CDR3, as DNA: TGTGCCAGCTCAACTATAGCGTCCCAAGAGACCCAGTACTTC.

The chain has TRBV28 and TRBJ2-7; 10 bases agree with TRBD1. This CDR3 has 12 residues. V shed 3 bases, J shed 9 bases, and the junction held 2 bases outside the gene matches. Germline lookup yields CDR1 MDHEN and CDR2 SYDVKM. CDR3 sequence reads: CASSLGQGRQYV. In DNA, the CDR3 is TGTGCCAGCAGTTTGGGACAGGGGAGGCAGTACGTC.

The chain carries TRBV30 and TRBJ2-7, with 8 bases aligning to TRBD2. The J segment lost 0 bases and the V segment lost 5 bases, leaving 3 bases of the junction unmatched. Germline CDR1 and CDR2: GTSNPN and SVGIG (reference sequence). This CDR3 contains 13 residues. The CDR3 protein is CAWSTSGSYEQYF. CDR3 nucleotide sequence: TGTGCCTGGTCCACTAGCGGCTCCTACGAGCAGTACTTC.

This sequence joins TRBV5-6 and TRBJ1-2; the D is unclear. Germline V gives CDR1 SGHDT, CDR2 YYEEEE. The CDR3 is made up of 14 amino acids. Trimming removed 0 bases at V and 8 bases at J, with 14 bases between. The chain's CDR3 is CASSLGGGEGGYTF. CDR3 DNA: TGTGCCAGCAGCTTGGGTGGTGGTGAGGGCGGCTACACCTTC.